The rows below give T cell receptor beta chains drawn from one sample of a study of persistence of HIV-infected CD4 T cells. These receptors' antigens are unknown. TCRdb's table, derived via immunoSEQ multiplex PCR, lists solely in-frame clones and lacks some. The sample consists of tens of thousands of clones, around 78% of them appearing once. The sequencing here drew on CD4+ T cells sorted from PBMCs after approximately 20-hour stimulation, taken from a patient who received antiretroviral therapy. These receptors all come from an adult man with HIV who was CMV-seropositive. Each CDR3 is given with its conserved first and last residue. The D gene is left open where the match is weak. Some rows have no size entry. The others give once, few or many, or a class for an expanded clone.

J gene | V gene | D gene | clone size | CDR3 protein | CDR3 DNA
TRBJ1-1 | TRBV27 | TRBD1 | - | CASSLLTRGEAFF | TGTGCCAGCAGTTTATTAACCAGGGGGGAAGCTTTCTTT
TRBJ2-7 | TRBV7-2 | - | - | CASSLSMGRPGQYF | TGTGCCAGCAGCTTATCAATGGGCCGACCGGGGCAGTACTTC
TRBJ1-2 | TRBV25-1 | TRBD1 | - | CASTDGTGEYYGYTF | TGTGCCAGCACTGACGGGACAGGGGAATACTATGGCTACACCTTC
TRBJ1-4 | TRBV6-5 | - | - | CASRSGSTNEKLFF | TGTGCCAGCAGGAGCGGGTCAACTAATGAAAAACTGTTTTTT
TRBJ1-1 | TRBV2 | - | few | CASSKTQNTEAFF | TGTGCCAGCAGTAAAACACAGAACACTGAAGCTTTCTTT
TRBJ1-3 | TRBV7-2 | - | - | CASSLDRRPGNTIYF | TGTGCCAGCAGCTTAGACAGAAGACCTGGAAACACCATATATTTT
TRBJ1-3 | TRBV6-5 | - | - | CASRDDRGSGNTIYF | TGTGCCAGCAGAGACGACCGGGGCTCTGGAAACACCATATATTTT
TRBJ2-7 | TRBV7-2 | - | - | CASSSRRSTGREQYF | TGTGCCAGCAGCTCCCGACGCTCGACAGGACGCGAGCAGTACTTC
TRBJ2-7 | TRBV18 | TRBD1 | once | CASSIKPPGTDLSYEQYF | TGTGCCAGCTCAATAAAACCTCCCGGGACAGACCTCTCCTACGAGCAGTACTTC
TRBJ1-3 | TRBV6-5 | - | - | CASSYSQAASGNTIYF | TGTGCCAGCAGTTACTCCCAGGCGGCCTCTGGAAACACCATATATTTT
TRBJ1-1 | TRBV7-3 | TRBD1 | - | CASSRGGLTEAFF | TGTGCCAGCAGCCGAGGGGGCCTCACTGAAGCTTTCTTT
TRBJ2-2 | TRBV19 | - | - | CASRRPGRPNTGELFF | TGTGCCAGTAGGAGACCGGGTAGACCGAACACCGGGGAGCTGTTTTTT
TRBJ1-1 | TRBV5-1 | - | - | CASSEAENTEAFF | TGCGCCAGCAGCGAAGCAGAGAACACTGAAGCTTTCTTT
TRBJ1-1 | TRBV10-2 | - | - | CASRPDNSFMNTEAFF | TGCGCCAGCAGACCCGATAACAGTTTCATGAACACTGAAGCTTTCTTT
TRBJ1-3 | TRBV19 | - | - | CASSILGISTPAKNTIYF | TGTGCCAGTAGTATATTGGGGATATCCACGCCTGCAAAGAACACCATATATTTT
TRBJ2-7 | TRBV19 | TRBD1 | - | CASSLAGTGTYEQYF | TGTGCCAGTAGTCTGGCCGGGACAGGCACCTACGAGCAGTACTTC